This T cell receptor beta chain was obtained from a study of beta chain features in type 1 diabetes (dated by TCRdb to 2016 to 2018). Looking at the study overall: Patients and healthy donors did not differ in mean age, gender distribution, total cell number or subset yield. A total of approximately 100 million sorted cells were examined across all samples, and the number of cells per subset was strongly correlated with RNA yield. In the study, recently diagnosed type 1 diabetes patients and matched healthy donors were compared on the TCRB repertoires of their sorted circulating CD4+ T cell subsets. Naive and central memory subsets were obtained from all 30 or so donors, but regulatory and stem cell-like memory subsets were isolated from only 8 patients and roughly eight healthy donors. Points the paper makes about the study in general: Because cDNA was sequenced instead of genomic DNA, highly expressing activated cells could be over-represented, though the groups showed no difference in activation or CD3 levels. PCR might favor shorter templates, but patient and control samples were amplified and corrected together, so any skew would affect both groups equally. A moderate but significant shortening of TCRB CDR3 length was observed in type 1 diabetes patients in all four CD4+ subsets. Naive, central memory and regulatory TCRB repertoires appeared more similar among patients than among healthy donors. Only small numbers of individuals were included in the HLA sub-analyses, which left unresolved whether HLA type had any influence on TCRB rearrangement. At VDJ recombination sites, type 1 diabetes patients had fewer insertions and more deleted nucleotides, which implies abnormalities in thymic rearrangement.

All of the isolated RNA was reverse transcribed with the High Capacity cDNA Reverse Transcription Kit, so expressed TCRB transcripts were sequenced. Naive, central memory and regulatory T cell samples underwent deep immunoSEQ sequencing, averaging around 3.6 million total reads per sample. After sorted cells were lysed in RLT buffer, RNA was extracted with DNase-treated RNeasy Micro or Mini kits, with the choice depending on cell number. Each cell subset was processed on its own to prevent cross-contamination, while patient and healthy donor samples were processed together. The immunoSEQ multiplex PCR was used to amplify TCRB sequences from cDNA, yielding 87-bp fragments that span the CDR3 region. The amplicons were sequenced using the Illumina HiSeq platform. In the authors' own workflow: Synthetic template baselines were used to correct PCR bias computationally, reads within Hamming distance 2 were collapsed together, and singletons that could not be merged were discarded. Reads were aligned against IMGT so that V, D and J genes, CDR3 length and insertions or deletions at six rearrangement sites could be assigned. Within each subset, clonotype counts were normalized to the number of sorted cells before true diversity and Gini coefficients were calculated with the tcR R package. The overlap coefficient, calculated on TCRB nucleotide sequences, was used to measure repertoire sharing. TCRdb provides this immuneACCESS table in a form limited to in-frame rearrangements. Some clones are lacking; in checked studies, under half of them reflect an unresolved V gene, and why the rest are absent is not known. V, J and clone size are those of that table, while D and trimming were read from the DNA. The sample table lists 150,000 to 190,000 clones, approximately 8.1% of them with a count of one. The ten largest account for 0.55% to 0.65% of the sample.

Only a few counts were recorded for this clone. The target of this receptor is not known. One base away there is no much larger clone; base qualities are not given. The germline V gene gives CDR1 as SGHDT and CDR2 as YYEEEE. The CDR3, from cysteine to phenylalanine, totals 15 residues. The sequence is cut down to CDR3 DNA, 45 bases in frame from base 1. The junction shows trimming of 0 bases on V and 10 bases on J, and the gene matches do not reach 10 bases of it. Each donor gave one peripheral blood draw, averaging approximately 120 mL, which was collected into heparinised tubes. Using a panel that included CD45RO, CCR7, CD25, CD127, CD95 and CD27, naive, central memory, regulatory and stem cell-like memory CD4+ T cells were sorted on a BD FACSAria II. Every sorted population had a purity above 98%. PBMCs were separated immediately by Lymphoprep density gradient centrifugation and were stained directly, without being cultured. Samples were stained and sorted in pairs, with one healthy donor and one patient per experiment, so that batch effects were minimized.

This receptor was identified in a young man in good health. Sequenced: central memory CD4+ T cells from blood. Recombination linked TRBV5-6 to TRBJ2-1; the central 7 bases match TRBD2. The nucleotides are TGTGCCAGCAGCTTGGGTGGGAGGGCCGGAGGGGAGCAGTTCTTC. It is translated as CASSLGGRAGGEQFF.